These 8 T cell receptor beta chains share one sample of origin, sequenced in a study of molecular identifiers for immune sequencing clone quantification. TCRdb used MiXCR to reprocess the PCR reads, holding one entry per CDR3 protein. The profile shows some 320,000 distinct CDR3 sequences, roughly a quarter of them singletons. The source material was naive CD8+ T cells from blood, with Jurkat cell RNA spiked in. Specified subset: FACS-sorted CD8+CD4-CCR7+CD45RA+ naive T cells. The receptors stem from a human donor in good health. Some libraries in this study had Jurkat cell RNA spiked in.

This chain connects TRBV6-6 to TRBJ2-5; no definite D call. The CDR3 totals 15 residues. With 7 bases removed from V and 2 bases from J, the gap between germline ends came to 17 bases. CDR1 and CDR2 (germline): MNHNY, SVGAGI (reference sequence). CDR3: CASNPGPSLQETQYF. The DNA of the CDR3 is TGTGCCAGCAACCCGGGCCCCTCCCTACAAGAGACCCAGTACTTC.

This clonotype came up many times. This rearrangement joins TRBV20-1 to TRBJ2-7, with 9 bases matching TRBD1. The J segment lost 5 bases and the V segment lost 5 bases, leaving 7 bases of the junction unmatched. This CDR3 has 13 residues. From germline, CDR1 is DFQATT and CDR2 SNEGSKA (reference sequence). Here the CDR3 reads CSAPTGGRDEQYF. CDR3 coding DNA: TGCAGTGCTCCGACAGGGGGTCGAGACGAGCAGTACTTC.

This clonotype was observed a handful of times. The J gene is TRBJ2-7, the V gene TRBV4-3, with TRBD1 matching 8 bases. Germline loops: CDR1 LGHNA, CDR2 YSLEER. With 0 bases clipped from V and 3 bases from J, the junction kept 4 bases outside the gene matches. This CDR3 contains 15 residues. The CDR3 region has the DNA TGCGCCAGCAGCCAAGACCCAGGGGGCAGCTACGAGCAGTACTTC. Amino acid sequence: CASSQDPGGSYEQYF.

A note on this clonotype: This clone may be a read error of a much larger clone one base away. The genes are TRBV7-9 and TRBJ2-5; no clear D. Trimming took 8 bases from V and 4 from J, leaving 11 bases between them. In germline, CDR1 is SEHNR, CDR2 FQNEAQ (reference sequence). The CDR3 extends over 12 amino acids. CDR3 in DNA: TGTGCCAGCTGCCGGACCCCAGAGACCCAGTACTTC. Its translation is CASCRTPETQYF.

This clonotype was detected ten times or more. This sequence joins TRBV29-1 and TRBJ1-1; D unclear. Trimming shortened V by 0 bases and J by 4 bases, and 9 bases separated the two germline ends. In germline, CDR1 is SQVTM, CDR2 ANQGSEA. The CDR3 totals 13 residues. CDR3 coding DNA: TGCAGCGTTGAAGAGACAATTAGCACTGAAGCTTTCTTT. It translates to CSVEETISTEAFF.

The chain has TRBV12-3 or TRBV12-4 and TRBJ2-7, with D unresolved. Trimming stripped 3 bases from V and 2 bases from J, with 8 bases between. The CDR3 is made up of 13 amino acids. For the CDR3, the DNA is TGTGCCAGCAGTTTTGTGGGCACCTACGAGCAGTACTTC. Translation gives CASSFVGTYEQYF.

The V gene is TRBV7-9, the J gene TRBJ2-5; 7 bases are shared with TRBD2. Trimming at V came to 4 bases and at J to 5 bases, leaving 7 bases not matched to a gene. The CDR3 sequence is 14 residues long. From germline, CDR1 is SEHNR and CDR2 FQNEAQ (reference sequence). CDR3 sequence (DNA): TGTGCCAGCAGCTGGATGCGGGAGCGGGAGACCCAGTACTTC. It yields the protein CASSWMRERETQYF.

V is TRBV7-6 and J is TRBJ2-2, with TRBD1 as a possible D gene (6 bases). The CDR3 is 17 residues long. The germline V gene encodes CDR1 SGHVS and CDR2 FNYEAQ. Trimming took off 5 bases at V and 6 bases at J, with 22 bases between the two ends. Here the CDR3 DNA reads TGTGCCAGCAGCGCCCAACCAGGGGCGCCTACCCCCGGGGAGCTGTTTTTT. Translated, it gives CASSAQPGAPTPGELFF.